Presented here are 13 T cell receptor beta chains from one specimen sequenced in a study of blood T cell repertoires in COVID-19. The method was immunoSEQ multiplex PCR; TCRdb's version includes in-frame clones alone and lacks a portion of them. This repertoire shows 120,000 to 150,000 clones, roughly 88% found once; its top ten account for around 6.7%. The sequenced material came from peripheral blood. These TCRs come from a woman aged 45-60 years in a cohort sampled during active or convalescent COVID-19.

The V gene is TRBV4-1, the J gene TRBJ2-2; 15 nucleotides line up with TRBD2. Germline lookup yields CDR1 MGHRA and CDR2 YSYEKL. Germline trimming cut 3 bases from V and 4 bases from J; bases unmatched to any gene: 6. This CDR3 is built from 18 residues. The CDR3 nucleotides read TGCGCCAGCAGCCAGGGACTAGCGGGGGGCTCGCGCACCGGGGAGCTGTTTTTT. Translating gives CASSQGLAGGSRTGELFF.

This chain uses TRBV15 with TRBJ1-1; no reliable D call. Germline CDR1 is LNHNV and CDR2 is YYDKDF (reference sequence). V shed 0 bases and J shed 1 base, with 9 bases lying between them. The CDR3 runs to 15 residues. The CDR3 spells CATSRESGENTEAFF. Here the CDR3 DNA reads TGTGCCACCAGCAGAGAAAGCGGAGAGAACACTGAAGCTTTCTTT.

The chain combines TRBV13 with TRBJ2-7; TRBD2 is a possible D gene (7 bases). This CDR3 is built from 18 residues. Germline loops: CDR1 PRHDT, CDR2 FYEKMQ (reference sequence). The V and J ends lost 3 bases and 5 bases respectively, with 26 bases between them. The CDR3 spells CASSFRGGWGGIGDEQYF. The CDR3 DNA is TGTGCCAGCAGCTTCCGCGGGGGCTGGGGGGGAATCGGCGACGAGCAGTACTTC.

This clone was counted once. The chain recombines TRBV10-1 with TRBJ2-7, with 7 positions matching TRBD1. CDR1 WNHNN and CDR2 SYGVQD come from the germline V gene (reference sequence). The CDR3 extends over 13 amino acids. The junction had 7 bases not matched to a gene; V was cut back by 6 bases and J by 5 bases. In nucleotides, the CDR3 is TGCGCCAGCAGCCGGGACAGTTACAACGAGCAGTACTTC. Translating gives CASSRDSYNEQYF.

The J gene is TRBJ2-2, the V gene TRBV24-1; 8 bases map to TRBD1. Germline-derived CDR1 and CDR2 are KGHDR and SFDVKD. J lost 5 bases, V lost 4 bases, and 5 bases had no gene match. The CDR3 runs 15 residues. Here the CDR3 reads CATSEDRAGTGELFF. The CDR3 nucleotides are TGTGCCACCAGTGAGGACAGGGCCGGTACCGGGGAGCTGTTTTTT.

The chain links TRBV2 to TRBJ1-2; maybe TRBD1 (6 bases). The germline V and J ends were trimmed by 7 bases and 2 bases, with 14 bases remaining between them. There are 14 residues in the CDR3. Germline CDR1 is SNHLY and CDR2 is FYNNEI. Written as DNA, the CDR3 is TGTGCCAGCACCCCGAGGGGGGGAAACTATGGCTACACCTTC. Translating gives CASTPRGGNYGYTF.

V is TRBV24-1 and J is TRBJ2-7, with 7 bases identical to TRBD1. V lost 4 bases to trimming and J lost 7 bases; unmatched junction nucleotides: 6. CDR1 and CDR2 (germline): KGHDR, SFDVKD. The CDR3 totals 13 residues. The DNA of the CDR3 is TGTGCCACCAGTGAGCAACGACAGGGAGAGCAGTACTTC. Amino acid sequence: CATSEQRQGEQYF.

The J gene is TRBJ2-7, the V gene TRBV18, with D perhaps matching TRBD2 (5 bases). The germline CDR1 and CDR2 sequences are KGHSH and LQKENI. V lost 2 bases, J lost 5 bases, and 16 bases lay in between. This CDR3 region has 15 residues. The DNA of the CDR3 is TGTGCCAGCTCACCAAGTTCCCCGGGAATCCACGAGCAGTACTTC. It is translated as CASSPSSPGIHEQYF.

A single count supports this clone. This rearrangement joins TRBV12-3 or TRBV12-4 to TRBJ1-2; possible D gene TRBD1, 6 bases. CDR3 length: 13 amino acids. Trimming removed 3 bases at V and 8 bases at J, with 13 bases between. CDR3 sequence reads: CASSLGTSSGYTF. In nucleotides, the CDR3 is TGTGCCAGCAGTTTGGGGACATCCTCGGGCTACACCTTC.

The CDR3 DNA reads as TGTGCCAGCAGCGCGGGTTATAATGAAAAACTGTTTTTT. It encodes CASSAGYNEKLFF. The chain couples TRBV11-2 to TRBJ1-4; D gene uncertain. CDR1 and CDR2 from the germline V gene are SGHAT and FQNNGV. The CDR3 spans 13 residues. V dropped 5 bases and J dropped 4 bases, with 8 bases sitting between them.

The chain has TRBV5-6 and TRBJ1-2; TRBD1 matches at 8 bases. Unmatched junction bases numbered 10, after V lost 7 bases and J lost 5 bases. CDR3 length: 14 residues. Germline loops: CDR1 SGHDT, CDR2 YYEEEE. The CDR3 reads CASRLQGDGYGYTF. The CDR3 bases are TGTGCCAGCCGATTACAGGGGGATGGGTATGGCTACACCTTC. The complete variable domain, with remaining parts taken from reference TRBV5-6 and TRBJ1-2, reads DAGVTQSPTHLIKTRGQQVTLRCSPKSGHDTVSWYQQALGQGPQFIFQYYEEEERQRGNFPDRFSGHQFPNYSSELNVNALLLGDSALYLCASRLQGDGYGYTFGSGTRLTVV.

This chain joins TRBV7-3 and TRBJ2-1; 12 positions match TRBD2. The V and J ends lost 5 bases and 4 bases, in that order; junction bases with no gene match: 3. CDR3 size: 15 residues. Germline V gene lookup returns CDR1 SGHTA and CDR2 FQGTGA. CDR3 amino acids: CASSDTSGGYNEQFF. The CDR3 nucleotides read TGTGCCAGCAGCGATACTAGCGGGGGGTACAATGAGCAGTTCTTC.

The chain combines TRBV10-3 with TRBJ1-3; D is undetermined. The CDR3 extends over 14 amino acids. Between the trimmed V and J ends, which lost 4 bases and 4 bases, there was a span of 11 bases. The V gene's germline CDR1 is ENHRY and CDR2 SYGVKD. CDR3 sequence: CAISAEGAGNTIYF. The DNA of the CDR3 is TGTGCCATCAGTGCTGAGGGTGCCGGAAACACCATATATTTT.